Reported below is one T cell receptor beta chain. The data derive from a study of control samples from healthy donors and cancer patients. Profiled with immunoSEQ multiplex PCR; TCRdb holds only in-frame clones, not every one. The sample consists of about 34,000 clones, around 86% of them appearing once. CDR1 and CDR2 (germline): LGHDT, YNNKEL (reference sequence). With 4 bases clipped from V and 5 bases from J, the junction kept 4 bases outside the gene matches. This CDR3 is built from 14 residues. The clonotype originates from a woman aged 40 to 49 with lung cancer. This chain joins TRBV3-1 (or the pseudogene TRBV3-2) and TRBJ1-1; 10 bases match TRBD1. The sequencing input was PBMCs. The CDR3 coding sequence is TGTGCCAGCAGCCGACTGGACAGGGGGACTGAAGCTTTCTTT. Translated: CASSRLDRGTEAFF.